What follows describes a single T cell receptor beta chain. This entry belongs to a study of cytomegalovirus exposure and HLA in healthy donors. Primers: 60 Vbeta forward and 13 Jbeta reverse. Profiling relied on immunoSEQ multiplex PCR, and the TCRdb table lists in-frame clones only, not all of them. Among 60,000 to 95,000 clones, 78% were seen once, and the ten largest hold nearly 9%. Trimming removed 6 bases from V and 5 bases from J; junction bases left unmatched: 3. The CDR3 contains 13 residues. Germline assignment: CDR1 ENHRY and CDR2 SYGVKD. The genes are TRBV10-3 and TRBJ2-3; TRBD1 matches at 9 bases. This clonotype originated in a woman aged 40 to 55 in good health and CMV-seropositive. The material sequenced was PBMCs. The CDR3 is CAISLTGGDTQYF. CDR3 nucleotide sequence: TGTGCCATCAGCTTGACAGGGGGAGATACGCAGTATTTT.